This T cell receptor beta chain was sequenced in a study of OX40 agonist ivuxolimab in advanced cancers. The repertoire was sequenced with immunoSEQ multiplex PCR; TCRdb's copy has only in-frame clones and lacks some. The profile covers roughly 70,000 clones, with around 90% appearing a single time and over 9.5% taken by the ten largest. Germline CDR1 and CDR2: MNHEY and SMNVEV (reference sequence). V was clipped by 0 bases and J by 0 bases; unmatched bases: 4. This CDR3 is built from 16 residues. Study-level results: What antigens the expanded peripheral T cells recognized was never established. At 0.1 to 3.0 mg/kg and by week 6, clonal expansion occurred in CD4+ and CD8+ blood T cells.

This clone was seen only once. Its target is not known. The sample consisted of CD4+ or CD8+ T cells sorted from blood, taken in a trial of the OX40 agonist ivuxolimab. This clonotype was obtained from an adult with an advanced solid tumor such as melanoma, head and neck, liver or kidney cancer. The chain has TRBV27 and TRBJ2-7, with 8 bases identical to TRBD2. The CDR3 coding sequence is TGTGCCAGCAGTTTATCAGGCGGGGGGACCTCCTACGAGCAGTACTTC. Encoded protein: CASSLSGGGTSYEQYF.